This entry describes one T cell receptor (beta chain). Clones were read by immunoSEQ multiplex PCR, and TCRdb kept only the in-frame ones, dropping some. The sample carries 75,000 to 95,000 clones, about 92% recorded once. Germline trimming cut 2 bases from V and 9 bases from J; bases unmatched to any gene: 5. The length of the CDR3 is 13 residues. This specimen comes from a study of control samples from healthy donors and cancer patients. The sequence came from a woman aged 25 to 39 in good health. The source material was blood. The chain links TRBV12-3 or TRBV12-4 to TRBJ2-7; 9 nucleotides align to TRBD1. The CDR3 bases are TGTGCCAGCAGTTTACGGACAGGGGCTGGGCAGTACTTC. It is translated as CASSLRTGAGQYF.